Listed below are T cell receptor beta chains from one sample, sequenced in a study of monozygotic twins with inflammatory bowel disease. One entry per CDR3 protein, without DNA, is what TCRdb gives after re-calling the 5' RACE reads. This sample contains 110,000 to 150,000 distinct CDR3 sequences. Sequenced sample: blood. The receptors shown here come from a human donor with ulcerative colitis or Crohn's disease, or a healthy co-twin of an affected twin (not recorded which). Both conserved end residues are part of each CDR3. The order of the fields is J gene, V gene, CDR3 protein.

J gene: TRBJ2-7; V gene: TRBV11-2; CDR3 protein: CASSPSGDLSYEQYF
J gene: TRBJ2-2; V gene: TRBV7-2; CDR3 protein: CASSPGLLNTGELFF
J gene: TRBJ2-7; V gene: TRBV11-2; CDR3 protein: CASSLGGHEQYF
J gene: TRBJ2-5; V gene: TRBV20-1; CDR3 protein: CSATRQGQETQYF
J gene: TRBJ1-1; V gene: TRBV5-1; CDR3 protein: CASSPAGANTEAFF
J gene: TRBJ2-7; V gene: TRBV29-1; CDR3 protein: CSFRTGYTYEQYF
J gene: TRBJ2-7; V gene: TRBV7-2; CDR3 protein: CASSLRPSSYEQYF
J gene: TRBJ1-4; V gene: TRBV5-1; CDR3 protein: CASSWTGDREKLFF
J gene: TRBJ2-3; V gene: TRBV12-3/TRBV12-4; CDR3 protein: CASSAGIWTDTQYF
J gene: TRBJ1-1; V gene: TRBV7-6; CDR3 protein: CASSSTTGTATEAFF
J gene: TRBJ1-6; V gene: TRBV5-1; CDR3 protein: CASSLARDPLNLHF
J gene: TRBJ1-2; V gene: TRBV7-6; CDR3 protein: CASSRYRGPNYGYTF
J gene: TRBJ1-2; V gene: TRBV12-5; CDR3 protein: CASGSPGYGYTF
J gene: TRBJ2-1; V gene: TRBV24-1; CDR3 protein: CATSTSGSWEQFF
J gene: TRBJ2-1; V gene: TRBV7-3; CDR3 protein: CASSLRTNRIYNEQFF
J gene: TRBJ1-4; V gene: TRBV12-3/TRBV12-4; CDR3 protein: CASSFGGEKLFF
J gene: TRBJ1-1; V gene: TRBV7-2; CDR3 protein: CASRQTGNTEAFF
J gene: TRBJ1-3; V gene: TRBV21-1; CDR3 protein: CASSKGVTGCPGNTIYF
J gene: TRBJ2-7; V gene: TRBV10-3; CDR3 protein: CSISGGYEQYF
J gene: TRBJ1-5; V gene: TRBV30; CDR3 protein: CAWAVQGVQPQHF
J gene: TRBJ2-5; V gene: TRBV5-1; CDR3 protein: CASSFRSPTVQETQYF
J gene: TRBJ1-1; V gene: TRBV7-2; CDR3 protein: CASSLDRGGDTEAFF
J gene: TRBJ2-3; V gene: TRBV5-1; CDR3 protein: CASSPAGGLAGTDTQYF
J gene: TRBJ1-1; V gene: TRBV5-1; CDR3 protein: CASSLIRSGGPDTEAFF
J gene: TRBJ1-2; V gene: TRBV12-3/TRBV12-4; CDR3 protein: CASRPEVSNYGYTF
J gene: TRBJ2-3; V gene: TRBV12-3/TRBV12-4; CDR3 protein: CASSLRQGARTDTQYF
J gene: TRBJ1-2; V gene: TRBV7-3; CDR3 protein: CASSLSGRQANYGYTF
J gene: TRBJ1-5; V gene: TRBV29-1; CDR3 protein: CSVVQGRDQPQHF
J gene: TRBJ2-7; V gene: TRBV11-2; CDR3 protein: CASSLTAGQYF
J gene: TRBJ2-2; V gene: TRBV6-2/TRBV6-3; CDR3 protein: CASSHRAGVTGELFF
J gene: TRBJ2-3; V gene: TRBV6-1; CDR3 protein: CASSVLAGDTDTQYF
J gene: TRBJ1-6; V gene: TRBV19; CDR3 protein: CASRTGDFSPLHF
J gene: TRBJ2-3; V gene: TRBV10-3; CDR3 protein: CAISDPSTDTQYF
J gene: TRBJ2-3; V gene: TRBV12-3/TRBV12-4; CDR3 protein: CASSLRASTDTQYF
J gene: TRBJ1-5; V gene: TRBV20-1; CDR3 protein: CSARAGGQPQHF
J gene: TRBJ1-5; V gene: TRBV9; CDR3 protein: CASSRGGQPQHF
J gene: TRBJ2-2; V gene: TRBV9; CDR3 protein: CASSVSLGGRGITGELFF
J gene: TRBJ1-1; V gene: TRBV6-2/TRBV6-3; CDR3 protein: CASSSLDSNTEAFF
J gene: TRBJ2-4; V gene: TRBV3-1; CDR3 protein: CASSQERRTAKNIQYF
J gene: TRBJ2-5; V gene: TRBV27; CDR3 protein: CASSTSGLAGGLGTQYF
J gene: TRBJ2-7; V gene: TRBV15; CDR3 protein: CATSREPSSYEQYF
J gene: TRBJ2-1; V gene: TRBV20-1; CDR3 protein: CSAKLTSYEQFF
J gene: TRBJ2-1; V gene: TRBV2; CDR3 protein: CASSADAGLPLNEQFF
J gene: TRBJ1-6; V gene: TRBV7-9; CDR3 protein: CASSDRDQGRNSPLHF
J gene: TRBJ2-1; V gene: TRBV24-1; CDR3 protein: CATSDLGTSGSRGQFF
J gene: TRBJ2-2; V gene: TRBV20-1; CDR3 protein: CSAILAEANTGELFF
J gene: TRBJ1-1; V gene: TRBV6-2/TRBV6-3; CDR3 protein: CATGAGGLNTEAFF
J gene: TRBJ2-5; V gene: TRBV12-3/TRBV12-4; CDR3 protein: CASRGAGAGGETQYF
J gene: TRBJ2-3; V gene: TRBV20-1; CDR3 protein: CSARSEGASSDTQYF
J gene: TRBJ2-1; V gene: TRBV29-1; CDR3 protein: CSVALYNEQFF
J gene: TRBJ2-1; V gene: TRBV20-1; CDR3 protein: CSVRVSALGYNEQFF